This T cell receptor (beta chain) is drawn from a study of T cells after yellow fever vaccination. Study observations and caveats: Within FACS-sorted repertoires, abundant clonotypes contaminating from the bulk population could be present.

Production of TCR cDNA was by 5'RACE template switching, which also added a universal primer site and UMIs. MiXCR was run by TCRdb on the 5' RACE reads, yielding one entry per CDR3 protein. The sample carries a few hundred thousand distinct CDR3 sequences, roughly 7.5% recorded once. With respect to this clonotype: What it binds is not known.

CDR1 and CDR2 (germline): SGHNT, YYREEE (reference sequence). The CDR3 has 14 amino acids. Trimming took 5 bases from V and 0 from J, leaving 12 bases between them. The starting material was PBMCs, obtained roughly 46 days after the first yellow fever vaccination. The gene calls are TRBV5-4 and TRBJ2-7, with TRBD2 as a possible D gene (5 bases). The clonotype comes from a young man who received the YFV17D yellow fever vaccine. CDR3 loop: CASRYGRDSYEQYF. The DNA of the CDR3 is TGTGCCAGCAGATACGGTCGGGACTCCTACGAGCAGTACTTC.